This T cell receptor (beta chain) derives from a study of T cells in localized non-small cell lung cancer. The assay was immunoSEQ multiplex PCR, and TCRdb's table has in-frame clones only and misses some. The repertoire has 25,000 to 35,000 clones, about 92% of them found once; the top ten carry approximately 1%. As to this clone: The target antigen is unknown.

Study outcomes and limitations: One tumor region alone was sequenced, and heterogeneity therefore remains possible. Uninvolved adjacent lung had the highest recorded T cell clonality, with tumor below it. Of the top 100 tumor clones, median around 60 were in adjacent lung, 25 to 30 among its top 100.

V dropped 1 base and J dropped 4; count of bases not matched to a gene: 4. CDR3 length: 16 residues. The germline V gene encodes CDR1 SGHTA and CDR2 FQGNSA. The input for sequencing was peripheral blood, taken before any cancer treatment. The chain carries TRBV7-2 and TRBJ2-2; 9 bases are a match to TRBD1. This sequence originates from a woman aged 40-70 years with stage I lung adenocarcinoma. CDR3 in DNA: TGTGCCAGCAGCTTAGGGGTGACAGGGGGCACCGGGGAGCTGTTTTTT. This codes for CASSLGVTGGTGELFF.